The 20 T cell receptor beta chains below were found in one sample sequenced in a study of cytotoxic CD8 clonotypes in ibrutinib-treated CLL. The repertoire was sequenced with immunoSEQ multiplex PCR; TCRdb's copy has only in-frame clones and lacks some. The profile shows 9,500 to 15,000 clones, about 62% of them singletons. Here the sequenced sample was PBMCs, taken before ibrutinib treatment. The receptors derive from a human donor with chronic lymphocytic leukemia.

V is TRBV10-2 and J is TRBJ1-1; tentative D call: TRBD1 (5 bases). This CDR3 is built from 13 residues. V gave up 6 bases and J gave up 0 bases, with 8 bases separating them. Germline-derived CDR1 and CDR2 are WSHSY and SAAADI. The CDR3 bases are TGCGCCAGCAGGGGACGCATGAACACTGAAGCTTTCTTT. Its protein product is CASRGRMNTEAFF.

The chain combines TRBV18 with TRBJ2-1; possibly TRBD1 or TRBD2 for D (5 bases each). Trimming left V 3 bases short and J 4 bases short, with 13 bases between. Germline V gene sequence: CDR1 KGHSH, CDR2 LQKENI. The length of the CDR3 is 15 residues. CDR3 DNA: TGTGCCAGCTCACCTCGGGACGGCGTATACAATGAGCAGTTCTTC. Encoded protein: CASSPRDGVYNEQFF. Together with reference TRBV18 and TRBJ2-1, the CDR3 gives the full variable domain: NAGVMQNPRHLVRRRGQEARLRCSPMKGHSHVYWYRQLPEEGLKFMVYLQKENIIDESGMPKERFSAEFPKEGPSILRIQQVVRGDSAAYFCASSPRDGVYNEQFFGPGTRLTVL.

V is TRBV19 and J is TRBJ1-1; maybe TRBD1 (6 bases). This CDR3 has 15 amino acids. Germline V gene sequence: CDR1 LNHDA, CDR2 SQIVND (reference sequence). The ends were cut back, 5 bases at V and 4 bases at J, with 17 bases in the middle. CDR3 protein: CASSLLTGVITEAFF. The CDR3 coding sequence is TGTGCCAGTAGTCTCCTGACAGGAGTAATCACTGAAGCTTTCTTT.

The V call is TRBV6-5, the J call TRBJ2-2, with D hard to call. Germline V gives CDR1 MNHEY, CDR2 SVGAGI. CDR3 length equals 15 residues. Deletions cut 6 bases from V and 4 bases from J, with 15 bases between. The DNA of the CDR3 is TGTGCCAGCAGGGACCGATATAATCCCACCGGGGAGCTGTTTTTT. Encoded protein: CASRDRYNPTGELFF.

The rearrangement links TRBV5-4 to TRBJ1-2; no definite D call. CDR1 and CDR2 from the germline V gene are SGHNT and YYREEE (reference sequence). V lost 0 bases to trimming and J lost 5 bases, with 14 bases between them. This CDR3 region has 15 residues. Written as DNA, the CDR3 is TGTGCCAGCAGCTTGGCCGTACAGAATTTTTATGGCTACACCTTC. Amino acid sequence: CASSLAVQNFYGYTF.

The chain recombines TRBV6-1 with TRBJ2-2; 8 positions match TRBD1. This CDR3 is built from 15 residues. CDR1 MNHNS and CDR2 SASEGT come from the germline V gene. Unmatched junction bases numbered 6, after V lost 6 bases and J lost 3 bases. The CDR3 nucleotides read TGTGCCAGCAGATCCCAGGGGGCCGACACCGGGGAGCTGTTTTTT. It codes for CASRSQGADTGELFF.

This rearrangement joins TRBV7-3 to TRBJ1-1, with a weak D call TRBD1 (6 bases). Germline V gene data show CDR1 as SGHTA and CDR2 as FQGTGA. The CDR3 runs to 16 residues. The germline V and J ends were trimmed by 1 base and 5 bases, with 17 bases remaining between them. The CDR3 region is CASSLRLFRTDTEAFF. CDR3 bases: TGTGCCAGCAGCTTAAGGCTCTTTCGGACAGATACTGAAGCTTTCTTT.

The chain recombines TRBV5-1 with TRBJ2-7, with D perhaps TRBD1 or TRBD2 (5 bases each). V gave up 0 bases and J gave up 6 bases, with 10 bases separating them. CDR1 and CDR2 (germline): SGHRS, YFSETQ. This CDR3 comprises 13 residues. The CDR3 coding sequence is TGCGCCAGCAGCTTGGCGGGGCTCTTCGAGCAGTACTTC. Amino acids: CASSLAGLFEQYF.

This clone was seen a handful of times. The rearrangement uses TRBV11-3 and TRBJ2-1; D is uncertain. The CDR3 totals 14 residues. CDR1 is SGHNT and CDR2 is YENEEA in the germline V gene. V dropped 5 bases and J dropped 0 bases, with 8 bases sitting between them. The CDR3 here is CASSPRHSYNEQFF. For the CDR3, the DNA is TGTGCCAGCAGCCCCCGGCACTCCTACAATGAGCAGTTCTTC.

The rearrangement links TRBV11-2 to TRBJ1-4; TRBD1 matches 9 bases. The germline V gene has CDR1 SGHAT and CDR2 FQNNGV. The V segment lost 1 base and the J segment 8 bases; nucleotides outside the gene matches: 5. CDR3 length: 15 amino acids. The CDR3 DNA reads TGTGCCAGCAGCTTAGCACAGGGGGCTTGGGAAAAACTGTTTTTT. Its translation is CASSLAQGAWEKLFF.

The J gene is TRBJ2-5, the V gene TRBV6-6; 7 bases align to TRBD1. Losses at the gene ends were 2 bases for V and 3 bases for J; bases not matched to a gene: 6. Germline assignment: CDR1 MNHNY and CDR2 SVGAGI (reference sequence). This CDR3 has 15 residues. The CDR3 region is CASSYPTGTEETQYF. In nucleotides, the CDR3 is TGTGCCAGCAGTTACCCTACCGGGACAGAAGAGACCCAGTACTTC.

The rearrangement joins TRBV6-5 to TRBJ1-1; 7 nucleotides match TRBD1. CDR3 length: 15 residues. Germline CDR1 is MNHEY and CDR2 is SVGAGI. The J segment lost 1 base and the V segment lost 4 bases, leaving 6 bases of the junction unmatched. CDR3 coding DNA: TGTGCCAGCAGTTTACAGGGGACGGGGAACACTGAAGCTTTCTTT. As protein: CASSLQGTGNTEAFF.

This clone was picked up a small number of times. This rearrangement joins TRBV19 to TRBJ1-4; D gene uncertain. The CDR3 length is 15 residues. Trimming stripped 1 base from V and 0 bases from J, with 6 bases between. Germline V gene data show CDR1 as LNHDA and CDR2 as SQIVND (reference sequence). The CDR3 spells CASSIVRSTNEKLFF. CDR3 DNA sequence: TGTGCCAGTAGTATAGTCCGGTCAACTAATGAAAAACTGTTTTTT.

The chain combines TRBV28 with TRBJ1-1; 10 bases fit TRBD1. The CDR3 contains 15 residues. CDR1 and CDR2 from the germline V gene are MDHEN and SYDVKM. V lost 5 bases and J lost 3; bases outside the gene matches: 6. CDR3 coding DNA: TGTGCCAGCAGTCTAAGGACAGGGGGGGACACTGAAGCTTTCTTT. As protein: CASSLRTGGDTEAFF.

The J gene is TRBJ2-2, the V gene TRBV7-2; a weak D match, TRBD2 (5 bases). The CDR3 contains 14 residues. V lost 8 bases and J 6 bases, leaving 16 bases between the germline ends. Germline V gene sequence: CDR1 SGHTA, CDR2 FQGNSA. The CDR3 here is CASSRRTAAGELFF. The DNA for the CDR3 is TGTGCCAGCTCCCGGAGGACCGCGGCCGGGGAGCTGTTTTTT.

This clone counts as medium-sized (0.01 to 0.1%). The chain couples TRBV10-2 to TRBJ1-2; D is ambiguous. Germline-derived CDR1 and CDR2 are WSHSY and SAAADI. The CDR3 contains 11 residues. Trimming removed 9 bases from V and 2 bases from J, with 7 bases in between. In DNA, the CDR3 is TGCGCCAGTCAAGGGAACTATGGCTACACCTTC. Its translation: CASQGNYGYTF.

Within the sample, this clone is medium-sized (0.01 to 0.1%). The rearrangement uses TRBV10-1 and TRBJ2-3; a weak D match, TRBD1 (6 bases). The length of the CDR3 is 11 residues. Germline V lookup: CDR1 WNHNN, CDR2 SYGVQD (reference sequence). Trimming shortened V by 6 bases and J by 10 bases, and 11 bases separated the two germline ends. DNA of the CDR3: TGCGCCAGCAGAATACAGGGCTCGCAGTATTTT. Translation gives CASRIQGSQYF.

The V gene is TRBV7-3, the J gene TRBJ2-3; 11 bases are a match to TRBD2. This CDR3 comprises 14 residues. The V segment lost 5 bases and the J segment 9 bases; nucleotides outside the gene matches: 7. Germline V gives CDR1 SGHTA, CDR2 FQGTGA. The CDR3 loop is CASSAGLAGRTQYF. The CDR3, as DNA: TGTGCCAGCAGCGCCGGACTAGCGGGCCGCACGCAGTATTTT.

Points on this clone: The junction and the germline gene differ at one end; a read error may be behind it. The chain combines TRBV30 with TRBJ1-4; 8 bases match TRBD1. Germline loops: CDR1 GTSNPN, CDR2 SVGIG (reference sequence). The CDR3 is 11 amino acids. The CDR3 sequence is CAWMRTGKSLF. CDR3 nucleotides: TGTGCCTGGATGAGGACAGGGAAGTCTCTTTTT.

This clone appeared a few times. This chain connects TRBV19 to TRBJ2-2; a weak D match, TRBD1 (5 bases). Trimming stripped 2 bases from V and 0 bases from J, with 10 bases between. CDR3 length equals 16 residues. Per the germline V gene, CDR1 is LNHDA and CDR2 is SQIVND (reference sequence). The CDR3 sequence: CASSIIAGTNTGELFF. The CDR3 nucleotides read TGTGCCAGTAGTATAATAGCAGGGACGAACACCGGGGAGCTGTTTTTT.